What follows are 18 T cell receptor beta chains derived from one specimen sequenced in a study of cytomegalovirus exposure and HLA in healthy donors. A multiplex PCR was run with 60 Vbeta primers and 13 Jbeta primers. The data were produced by immunoSEQ multiplex PCR, yet TCRdb's version contains in-frame clones alone and is incomplete. The table includes some 220,000 clones, more than 75% detected once. Sequenced: PBMCs. These receptors were collected from a girl aged 2 to 10 in good health and CMV-seronegative.

This rearrangement joins TRBV7-2 to TRBJ2-3; tentatively, D is TRBD1 (6 bases). The length of the CDR3 is 15 residues. The V gene lost 7 bases and the J gene lost 1 base, with 15 bases spanning the gap. Germline CDR1 reads SGHTA; CDR2 reads FQGNSA. CDR3 DNA sequence: TGTGCCAGCACCCTAGGACAGACGGGCACAGATACGCAGTATTTT. Its protein product is CASTLGQTGTDTQYF.

This chain links TRBV6-1 with TRBJ2-7, with a tentative D call TRBD1 (6 bases). CDR3 length: 15 residues. Germline V gene lookup returns CDR1 MNHNS and CDR2 SASEGT. V gave up 6 bases and J gave up 3 bases, with 18 bases separating them. The CDR3 loop reads CASSPEGRGGYEQYF. CDR3 DNA: TGTGCCAGCAGCCCCGAGGGGAGAGGGGGCTACGAGCAGTACTTC.

This clone was seen a handful of times. This rearrangement joins TRBV2 to TRBJ1-3; D call uncertain. V dropped 5 bases and J dropped 1 base, with 12 bases sitting between them. CDR1 and CDR2 (germline): SNHLY, FYNNEI. The CDR3 runs to 15 residues. In nucleotides, the CDR3 is TGTGCCAGCAGTTGGCAGGCCCTATCTGGAAACACCATATATTTT. Its translation: CASSWQALSGNTIYF.

The chain carries TRBV5-8 and TRBJ1-5; D not resolved. The V and J ends lost 3 bases and 6 bases respectively, with 13 bases between them. The germline gives CDR1 SGHTS, CDR2 YDEGEE. The CDR3 contains 14 residues. The CDR3, as DNA: TGTGCCAGCAGCTGGGAGGTATATGGTCAGCCCCAGCATTTT. Protein sequence: CASSWEVYGQPQHF.

The chain couples TRBV7-9 to TRBJ1-1; the D gene is possibly TRBD1 (5 bases). The CDR3 contains 14 residues. Germline CDR1 is SEHNR and CDR2 is FQNEAQ (reference sequence). V was shortened by 3 bases and J by 7 bases, with 15 bases between the two germline ends. The CDR3, as DNA: TGTGCCAGCAGCTTGGTGCAGGGATCCATTGAAGCTTTCTTT. Protein sequence: CASSLVQGSIEAFF.

The chain uses TRBV4-1 and TRBJ2-7; 10 bases map to TRBD1. Germline trimming cut 5 bases from V and 4 bases from J; bases unmatched to any gene: 5. The CDR3 has 14 residues. Looked up from germline, CDR1 is MGHRA and CDR2 is YSYEKL. CDR3 amino acids: CASSTGTGVYEQYF. In nucleotides, the CDR3 is TGCGCCAGCAGCACGGGGACAGGGGTGTACGAGCAGTACTTC.

The rearrangement uses TRBV21-1 and TRBJ1-1. TRBV21-1 is an annotated pseudogene. The CDR3 sequence is 13 residues long. The CDR3 sequence: CARWVGGRYEAFF. As DNA, the CDR3 is TGTGCCAGGTGGGTGGGAGGGCGATATGAAGCTTTCTTT.

This clone was observed a handful of times. V gene TRBV5-1 combines with J gene TRBJ2-7, with 8 bases aligning to TRBD1. From germline, CDR1 is SGHRS and CDR2 YFSETQ. The J segment lost 5 bases and the V segment lost 7 bases, leaving 17 bases of the junction unmatched. This CDR3 contains 16 residues. The CDR3 sequence: CASRQSPRTGTHEQYF. DNA of the CDR3: TGCGCCAGCCGTCAGTCCCCAAGGACAGGGACCCACGAGCAGTACTTC.

The chain recombines TRBV2 with TRBJ1-2; D is unresolved. Per the germline V gene, CDR1 is SNHLY and CDR2 is FYNNEI. The CDR3 length is 14 residues. The V end lost 7 bases, the J end lost 7 bases, and 19 bases lay between the germline ends. The DNA for the CDR3 is TGTGCCAGCATACTGGGAGAAACAGAGGGTGGCTACACCTTC. Its translation: CASILGETEGGYTF.

The rearrangement links TRBV5-1 to TRBJ1-5, with D uncertain. V lost 0 bases to trimming and J lost 4 bases, with 5 bases between them. The CDR3 covers 13 residues. Germline lookup yields CDR1 SGHRS and CDR2 YFSETQ. The CDR3 DNA reads as TGCGCCAGCAGCTTGGTTCCGAATCAGCCCCAGCATTTT. This encodes CASSLVPNQPQHF. Filled out from reference TRBV5-1 and TRBJ1-5, the complete variable domain reads KAGVTQTPRYLIKTRGQQVTLSCSPISGHRSVSWYQQTPGQGLQFLFEYFSETQRNKGNFPGRFSGRQFSNSRSEMNVSTLELGDSALYLCASSLVPNQPQHFGDGTRLSIL.

This clone is a singleton in its sample. The chain couples TRBV5-4 to TRBJ2-1; 7 positions agree with TRBD1. J gave up 1 base and V 4 bases, and 11 bases lay outside the gene matches. In germline, CDR1 is SGHNT, CDR2 YYREEE (reference sequence). The CDR3 length is 17 residues. CDR3 coding DNA: TGTGCCAGCAGCCATCCCAGGGGGACAGAGTCCTACAATGAGCAGTTCTTC. Protein: CASSHPRGTESYNEQFF.

The gene calls are TRBV30 and TRBJ2-1; 9 bases map to TRBD2. The CDR3 extends over 16 amino acids. The germline gives CDR1 GTSNPN, CDR2 SVGIG (reference sequence). J lost 4 bases, V lost 0 bases, and 7 bases had no gene match. The CDR3: CAWSVLTSGSYNEQFF. The CDR3 nucleotides are TGTGCCTGGAGTGTACTAACTAGCGGGTCTTACAATGAGCAGTTCTTC.

A remark on this clone: The identical CDR3 is also encoded by other nucleotide sequences in the sample. V usage is TRBV4-1 and J usage is TRBJ2-3; TRBD2 matches 10 bases. CDR3 length: 17 residues. V lost 0 bases to trimming and J lost 4 bases; unmatched junction nucleotides: 7. CDR1 is MGHRA, CDR2 YSYEKL, per germline. CDR3 residues: CASSQEGSGRAADTQYF. The CDR3 nucleotides read TGCGCCAGCAGCCAAGAAGGGAGCGGGAGGGCCGCAGATACGCAGTATTTT.

The CDR3 sequence: CASSYSIDLNTEAFF. The CDR3 nucleotides are TGTGCCAGCAGTTACTCGATCGACTTGAACACTGAAGCTTTCTTT. The chain is built from TRBV6-6 and TRBJ1-1, with D uncertain. V lost 0 bases to trimming and J lost 0 bases, with 8 bases between them. This CDR3 region has 15 residues. Germline V lookup: CDR1 MNHNY, CDR2 SVGAGI (reference sequence).

This clone was counted only a few times. V gene TRBV6-1 combines with J gene TRBJ2-4; the match to TRBD2 covers 14 bases. Germline values: CDR1 MNHNS, CDR2 SASEGT. The CDR3 sequence is 19 residues long. The J segment lost 0 bases and the V segment lost 2 bases, leaving 6 bases of the junction unmatched. CDR3 coding DNA: TGTGCCAGCAGTGAACCCGGACTAGCGGGGGGCCGAGCCAAAAACATTCAGTACTTC. It specifies CASSEPGLAGGRAKNIQYF.

V and J are TRBV2 and TRBJ2-1; tentative D call: TRBD2 (6 bases). CDR3 length: 11 amino acids. V gave up 8 bases and J gave up 6 bases, with 8 bases separating them. Germline V gives CDR1 SNHLY, CDR2 FYNNEI. CDR3 sequence (DNA): TGTGCCAGCGGGACTTTCAATGAGCAGTTCTTC. Encoded protein: CASGTFNEQFF. The full variable domain, completed using reference TRBV2 and TRBJ2-1, is EPEVTQTPSHQVTQMGQEVILRCVPISNHLYFYWYRQILGQKVEFLVSFYNNEISEKSEIFDDQFSVERPDGSNFTLKIRSTKLEDSAMYFCASGTFNEQFFGPGTRLTVL.

The chain combines TRBV10-3 with TRBJ2-3; 9 bases align to TRBD2. V trimming: 3 bases; J trimming: 2 bases; junction bases outside the gene matches: 3. CDR3 length equals 15 residues. From germline, CDR1 is ENHRY and CDR2 SYGVKD. Written as DNA, the CDR3 is TGTGCCATCAGTGAACTAGCGGGCTCCACAGATACGCAGTATTTT. Translated: CAISELAGSTDTQYF.

J is TRBJ2-1 and V is TRBV4-1, with 9 bases matching TRBD2. Looked up from germline, CDR1 is MGHRA and CDR2 is YSYEKL. Losses at the gene ends were 2 bases for V and 4 bases for J; bases not matched to a gene: 9. The CDR3 runs to 17 residues. In nucleotides, the CDR3 is TGCGCCAGCAGCCAAACACCAAGCGGGGGGACTTACAATGAGCAGTTCTTC. This encodes CASSQTPSGGTYNEQFF.